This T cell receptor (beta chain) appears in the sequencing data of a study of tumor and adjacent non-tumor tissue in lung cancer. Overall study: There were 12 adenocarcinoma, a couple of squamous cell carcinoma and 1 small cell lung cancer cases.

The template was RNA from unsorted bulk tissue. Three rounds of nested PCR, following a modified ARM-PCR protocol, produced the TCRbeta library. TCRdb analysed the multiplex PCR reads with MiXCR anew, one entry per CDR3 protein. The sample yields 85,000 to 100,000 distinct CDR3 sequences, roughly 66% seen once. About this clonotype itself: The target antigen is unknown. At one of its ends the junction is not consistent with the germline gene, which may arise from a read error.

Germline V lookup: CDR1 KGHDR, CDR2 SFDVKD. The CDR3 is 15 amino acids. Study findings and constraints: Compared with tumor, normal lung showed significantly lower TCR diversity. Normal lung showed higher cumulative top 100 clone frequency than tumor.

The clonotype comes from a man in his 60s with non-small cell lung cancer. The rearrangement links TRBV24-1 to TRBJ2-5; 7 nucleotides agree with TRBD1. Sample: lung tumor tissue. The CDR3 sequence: CATSDPKTGQKTQYF. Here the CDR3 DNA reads TGCGCCACCAGTGACCCTAAAACGGGACAGAAGACCCAGTACTTC.